This T cell receptor beta chain was identified during a study of T cell responses to AZD1222 COVID-19 vaccine listed by TCRdb under 2021. Some background on the complete study: A total of more than 230 trial participants underwent TCR sequencing, of whom some 210 received two doses of AZD1222 and about 26 received two doses of the MenACWY control vaccine. Trial participants were enrolled into age subgroups of 18-55, 56-69 and 70-plus years, which contained around 150, 29 and 61 TCR-sequenced participants, respectively.

V lost 4 bases and J lost 4 bases; the stretch between them is 18 bases long. CDR1 and CDR2 were assigned from the germline V gene (reference sequence) as SGHKS and YYEKEE. The CDR3 covers 15 residues, taking in both the cysteine and the phenylalanine. Only the CDR3 region is kept as DNA, spanning 45 bases read in frame from base 1. What the time point label conveys for this sample: about 28 days (+/-7) after the second vaccine dose. AZD1222 recipients with second doses at about 4 weeks or about 12 weeks were pooled, because spike-specific TCR depth and breadth did not differ between schedules. Samples from vaccinated people were obtained from the UK trials COV001 and COV002, which included a single-blind randomized controlled phase 2/3 trial of AZD1222 (ChAdOx1 nCoV-19) in healthy adults. Trial participant PBMC samples were collected at day 0 and day 28 after the second dose for TCRbeta chain sequencing.

This clone was observed a single time. This clone's antigen is unknown. Per-base qualities were not stored, and no clone one base away is much larger. Findings and caveats that apply to the study as a whole: Conclusions about previously exposed vaccinees were limited because only six AZD1222 recipients were SARS-CoV-2 seropositive at baseline. A significant rise in spike-specific TCR breadth and depth was observed after two AZD1222 doses relative to day 0 and relative to MenACWY recipients. Because no samples from the day 14 peak response were available, repertoires could be characterized only after the peak T cell response. Most participants were white British and females outnumbered males, and the authors suggested that clonal diversity may have been underestimated. The 56-69-year group was small, and its depth increase did not reach significance, likely because of low power. The vaccine-associated CD4 TCRs covered the entire spike protein, and the dominant responses fell in regions 160-218 and 743-854. Epitopes outside the regions mutated in the B.1.351 and B.1.1.7 variants were reportedly recognized by nearly half of the unique spike-specific TCRs.

The CDR3 regions of human TCRbeta chains were analyzed by immunosequencing. As for how the authors treated the data: Repertoire TCRs were matched against a reference library of SARS-CoV-2-specific TCRs generated with the MIRA antigen-specificity platform. Breadth was defined as the fraction of unique TCRs that were SARS-CoV-2-associated, and depth was defined as the fraction of total T cells that were SARS-CoV-2-associated. Using the MIRA data, every spike-specific TCR was mapped to the spike region that the TCR reacted to and assigned to either a CD4 or a CD8 class. Log10-transformed breadth and depth values were compared by one-way ANOVA with Sidak's multiple comparisons tests. TCRdb stores this immuneACCESS table with in-frame sequences only. Part of the clones is absent; in the studies checked, under half of the shortfall reflects unresolved V genes, and no reason is known for the rest. That table gives V, J and clone size, and the DNA gave D and trimming. Counted in this sample were some 150,000 clones; about 92% of them appeared once. The ten largest account for 3.5% to 4.5% of the sample.

This sequence originates from an adult who received the AZD1222 COVID-19 vaccine. This chain joins TRBV5-5 to TRBJ2-7, with the D gene tentatively TRBD1 or TRBD2, based on 5 matching bases in each. Here the sequenced sample was peripheral blood, taken 28 days after the second AZD1222 dose. The sequenced DNA is TGTGCCAGCAGCCCGATAGGGACGGGTACGTACGAGCAGTACTTC. It translates to CASSPIGTGTYEQYF.